Following are 28 T cell receptor beta chains from one sample sequenced in a study of early T cells in non-severe SARS-CoV-2 infection. TCRdb ran MiXCR on the 5' RACE reads and lists one entry per CDR3 protein. The sample comprises tens of thousands of distinct CDR3 sequences, more than 8% of which are singletons, and roughly a sixth rests with the top ten. This sample comprised whole blood, obtained at baseline. Receptors were obtained from an adult who was a healthcare worker with PCR-confirmed SARS-CoV-2 infection or an uninfected control (not recorded which).

This clonotype was seen ten or more times. The CDR3 loop is CASSPGTGPHYGYTF. DNA of the CDR3: TGTGCCAGCAGCCCTGGGACAGGGCCTCACTATGGCTACACCTTC. The chain joins TRBV7-2 to TRBJ1-2; 9 bases align to TRBD1. The germline V gene encodes CDR1 SGHTA and CDR2 FQGNSA. Unmatched junction bases numbered 7, after V lost 5 bases and J lost 3 bases. The CDR3 spans 15 residues.

This clonotype was recorded at least ten times. The chain links TRBV7-9 to TRBJ1-1; the match to TRBD1 covers 7 bases. V lost 5 bases, J lost 2 bases, and 5 bases stayed unmatched. The germline gives CDR1 SEHNR, CDR2 FQNEAQ (reference sequence). The CDR3 extends over 14 amino acids. CDR3 protein: CASSPGQLNTEAFF. DNA for the CDR3: TGTGCCAGCAGCCCGGGACAGCTAAACACTGAAGCTTTCTTT.

This clonotype was detected ten times or more. This rearrangement joins TRBV9 to TRBJ2-5; 10 bases match TRBD2. With V trimmed by 0 bases and J by 4 bases, 3 bases remained unmatched. This CDR3 has 15 amino acids. Germline lookup yields CDR1 SGDLS and CDR2 YYNGEE. For the CDR3, the DNA is TGTGCCAGCAGCGTAGACTCTAGCGGGAGAGAGACCCAGTACTTC. Protein: CASSVDSSGRETQYF.

This clonotype was found many times. The chain couples TRBV12-3 or TRBV12-4 to TRBJ2-1; no reliable D call. V was cut by 2 bases and J by 10 bases, with 9 bases left in between. The CDR3 covers 12 residues. The CDR3 reads CASSLSRIEQFF. In DNA form, the CDR3 reads TGTGCCAGCAGTTTATCGCGGATCGAGCAGTTCTTC.

As regards this clonotype: This may be a read error: a much more frequent sequence differs by one nucleotide. V usage is TRBV28 and J usage is TRBJ1-6; a possible D gene is TRBD1 (5 bases). This CDR3 has 17 amino acids. The germline V and J ends were trimmed by 4 bases and 0 bases, with 13 bases remaining between them. Germline lookup yields CDR1 MDHEN and CDR2 SYDVKM. CDR3 coding DNA: TGTGCCAGCAGTTCACCACAGGCCAGCTCCTATAATTCACCCCTCCACTTT. It translates to CASSSPQASSYNSPLHF.

The V gene is TRBV10-3, the J gene TRBJ2-1, with TRBD2 matching over 9 bases. V was pared by 7 bases and J by 6 bases, with 7 bases of the junction left unmatched. The length of the CDR3 is 14 residues. Germline values: CDR1 ENHRY, CDR2 SYGVKD. The CDR3 DNA reads as TGTGCCATCAAGCGGGAGGATCCGGTCAATGAGCAGTTCTTC. It specifies CAIKREDPVNEQFF.

In this sample, this clonotype turned up many times. The V call is TRBV28, the J call TRBJ2-5, with TRBD2 matching over 8 bases. The CDR3 is made up of 15 amino acids. V lost 6 bases and J lost 3; bases outside the gene matches: 9. Looked up from germline, CDR1 is MDHEN and CDR2 is SYDVKM. The CDR3 reads CASRRNGGVKETQYF. In DNA, the CDR3 is TGTGCCAGCAGACGAAACGGGGGGGTGAAAGAGACCCAGTACTTC.

This rearrangement joins TRBV7-8 to TRBJ2-7; 8 nucleotides align to TRBD1. Germline CDR1 SGHVS, CDR2 FQNEAQ. CDR3 size: 15 residues. V was pared by 5 bases and J by 3 bases, with 9 bases of the junction left unmatched. CDR3 nucleotides: TGTGCCAGCAGCGTAACCGGGACAGGCCTCTACGAGCAGTACTTC. Translating it yields CASSVTGTGLYEQYF.

This clonotype has at least ten counts. The V call is TRBV6-5, the J call TRBJ1-1; D is undetermined. Trimming removed 8 bases from V and 3 bases from J, with 10 bases in between. CDR1 is MNHEY, CDR2 SVGAGI, per germline. The CDR3 runs 12 residues. CDR3 DNA sequence: TGTGCCAGCGGCCAGAGTTACACTGAAGCTTTCTTT. This codes for CASGQSYTEAFF.

This clonotype has a count of ten or more. This sequence joins TRBV11-2 and TRBJ2-3; TRBD2 matches 7 bases. CDR1 and CDR2 (germline): SGHAT, FQNNGV. Trimming at V came to 7 bases and at J to 6 bases, leaving 13 bases not matched to a gene. The CDR3 runs 15 residues. Here the CDR3 reads CASKVGGRESDTQYF. Here the CDR3 DNA reads TGTGCCAGCAAAGTCGGTGGGCGGGAGTCGGATACGCAGTATTTT.

The CDR3 is CASSRLDGYEQYF. The CDR3 DNA is TGTGCCAGCAGTCGCCTGGACGGCTACGAGCAGTACTTC. The chain uses TRBV6-5 and TRBJ2-7; no reliable D call. Trimming removed 5 bases at V and 3 bases at J, with 11 bases between. This CDR3 is built from 13 residues. Germline V gene data show CDR1 as MNHEY and CDR2 as SVGAGI.

The chain is built from TRBV15 and TRBJ2-3; 7 nucleotides match TRBD1. CDR1 and CDR2 from the germline V gene are LNHNV and YYDKDF (reference sequence). V lost 9 bases, J lost 3 bases, and 6 bases stayed unmatched. The CDR3 is made up of 13 amino acids. CDR3 protein: CATRQGLTDTQYF. Here the CDR3 DNA reads TGTGCCACTCGACAGGGTTTAACAGATACGCAGTATTTT.

The chain recombines TRBV12-3 or TRBV12-4 with TRBJ2-7, with D perhaps TRBD1 (5 bases). The CDR3 totals 11 residues. With 7 bases removed from V and 3 bases from J, the gap between germline ends came to 7 bases. The CDR3 coding sequence is TGTGCCAGCACCCAGGGCTACGAGCAGTACTTC. Translating it yields CASTQGYEQYF.

This clonotype has ten or more counts. The rearrangement uses TRBV5-1 and TRBJ1-1; unclear D gene. CDR1 is SGHRS, CDR2 YFSETQ, per germline. The CDR3 totals 15 residues. Trimming shortened V by 0 bases and J by 10 bases, and 19 bases separated the two germline ends. CDR3 sequence reads: CASSLDAETAFGAFF. CDR3 in DNA: TGCGCCAGCAGCTTGGACGCAGAAACGGCGTTTGGAGCTTTCTTT.

CDR3 in DNA: TGTGCCAGCAGTCCGGGACCCACCGGGGAGCTGTTTTTT. This encodes CASSPGPTGELFF. V and J are TRBV6-5 and TRBJ2-2, with D perhaps given as TRBD1 or TRBD2 (5 bases each). This CDR3 has 13 residues. CDR1 and CDR2 (germline): MNHEY, SVGAGI. V lost 5 bases and J 4 bases, leaving 8 bases between the germline ends.

This clonotype came up a few times. The chain recombines TRBV28 with TRBJ2-3; TRBD2 matches at 14 bases. From germline, CDR1 is MDHEN and CDR2 SYDVKM. The CDR3 runs 17 residues. J was trimmed by 3 bases and V by 6 bases; bases with no gene match: 8. CDR3 coding DNA: TGTGCCAGCAGCGGGGACGGACTAGCGGGAGGAACAGATACGCAGTATTTT. Translating it yields CASSGDGLAGGTDTQYF.

The genes are TRBV5-1 and TRBJ1-1; the match to TRBD1 covers 7 bases. CDR3 size: 18 residues. Per germline, CDR1 SGHRS and CDR2 YFSETQ. V was clipped by 0 bases and J by 3 bases; unmatched bases: 14. This CDR3 is CASSLGQLSTGWDTEAFF. Written as DNA, the CDR3 is TGCGCCAGCAGCTTGGGGCAGCTATCGACAGGGTGGGACACTGAAGCTTTCTTT.

This clonotype turned up a few times. The J gene is TRBJ2-3, the V gene TRBV10-3, with D possibly TRBD1 on 6 matching bases. V was trimmed by 4 bases and J by 2 bases, leaving 10 bases between them. This CDR3 spans 14 amino acids. Germline loops: CDR1 ENHRY, CDR2 SYGVKD. The CDR3 reads CAISARTDTDTQYF. CDR3 sequence (DNA): TGTGCCATCAGTGCTAGGACAGACACAGATACGCAGTATTTT.

This clonotype showed up many times. The chain joins TRBV5-1 to TRBJ2-5; D is possibly TRBD2 (6 bases). Germline V lookup: CDR1 SGHRS, CDR2 YFSETQ. The V end was cut by 0 bases, the J end by 2 bases, with 11 bases between. This CDR3 has 15 residues. CDR3 sequence reads: CASSLDGRRQETQYF. Written as DNA, the CDR3 is TGCGCCAGCAGCTTGGATGGGAGGCGGCAAGAGACCCAGTACTTC.

This chain uses TRBV27 with TRBJ2-3, with D possibly TRBD2 on 5 matching bases. This CDR3 has 15 residues. Germline values: CDR1 MNHEY, CDR2 SMNVEV (reference sequence). V was pared by 2 bases and J by 5 bases, with 14 bases between. CDR3 loop: CASSLRSGLLDTQYF. As DNA, the CDR3 is TGTGCCAGCAGTTTACGGAGCGGCCTGTTAGATACGCAGTATTTT.

V and J are TRBV11-2 and TRBJ2-1; TRBD2 matches 8 bases. Germline values: CDR1 SGHAT, CDR2 FQNNGV. With 3 bases clipped from V and 7 bases from J, the junction kept 5 bases outside the gene matches. CDR3 length: 14 amino acids. CDR3 sequence reads: CASSFPGTRNEQFF. CDR3 bases: TGTGCCAGCAGCTTTCCCGGGACTAGGAATGAGCAGTTCTTC. Looking up the rest from reference TRBV11-2 and TRBJ2-1 gives the full variable domain: EAGVAQSPRYKIIEKRQSVAFWCNPISGHATLYWYQQILGQGPKLLIQFQNNGVVDDSQLPKDRFSAERLKGVDSTLKIQPAKLEDSAVYLCASSFPGTRNEQFFGPGTRLTVL.

The rearrangement joins TRBV10-3 to TRBJ1-6, with unresolved D. This CDR3 spans 16 amino acids. The V gene's germline CDR1 is ENHRY and CDR2 SYGVKD. Trimming removed 1 base at V and 0 bases at J, with 7 bases between. The chain's CDR3 is CAISELINSYNSPLHF. For the CDR3, the DNA is TGTGCCATCAGTGAGTTAATTAACTCCTATAATTCACCCCTCCACTTT.

This clonotype was seen more than once but under ten times. The rearrangement joins TRBV7-8 to TRBJ2-3, with 7 bases aligning to TRBD2. This CDR3 is 16 amino acids long. Looked up from germline, CDR1 is SGHVS and CDR2 is FQNEAQ. After removal of 3 bases from V and 0 bases from J, the junction contained 6 bases not matched to a gene. For the CDR3, the DNA is TGTGCCAGCAGCTTGTCGGGAGGAGGCAGCACAGATACGCAGTATTTT. Protein sequence: CASSLSGGGSTDTQYF.

The V gene is TRBV5-6, the J gene TRBJ1-1; 7 bases are a match to TRBD1. The length of the CDR3 is 15 residues. CDR1 is SGHDT and CDR2 is YYEEEE in the germline V gene. Losses at the gene ends were 3 bases for V and 3 bases for J; bases not matched to a gene: 8. CDR3: CASSYRTGAYTEAFF. The CDR3 DNA reads TGTGCCAGCAGCTACCGGACAGGTGCTTACACTGAAGCTTTCTTT.

This clonotype was found a few times. The V gene is TRBV10-3, the J gene TRBJ2-7; maybe TRBD1 (7 bases). Trimming removed 4 bases at V and 2 bases at J, with 12 bases between. The CDR3 loop spans 14 amino acids. Germline CDR1 and CDR2: ENHRY and SYGVKD. CDR3 sequence: CAISGGGTAYEQYF. The CDR3 coding sequence is TGTGCCATCAGTGGAGGGGGGACAGCCTACGAGCAGTACTTC.

There are many counts of this clonotype. This chain links TRBV10-3 with TRBJ2-3; 10 bases are shared with TRBD2. CDR1 is ENHRY and CDR2 is SYGVKD in the germline V gene. The CDR3 spans 16 residues. Germline trimming cut 3 bases from V and 2 bases from J; bases unmatched to any gene: 5. The CDR3 here is CAISEPSGSHTDTQYF. The CDR3, as DNA: TGTGCCATCAGTGAACCTAGCGGGAGCCACACAGATACGCAGTATTTT.

This clonotype appeared many times. The CDR3 is CASSQRYGNHQETQYF. CDR3 bases: TGCGCCAGCAGCCAACGTTACGGAAACCACCAAGAGACCCAGTACTTC. The chain uses TRBV4-1 and TRBJ2-5; D not resolved. The CDR3 extends over 16 amino acids. Germline V gives CDR1 MGHRA, CDR2 YSYEKL. V shed 2 bases and J shed 0 bases, with 13 bases lying between them.

CDR3 amino acids: CASSQRGLPRGYTF. The CDR3, as DNA: TGTGCCAGCTCCCAGAGGGGGCTGCCGAGAGGCTACACCTTC. This rearrangement joins TRBV12-3 or TRBV12-4 to TRBJ1-2; 7 nucleotides align to TRBD1. Unmatched junction bases numbered 14, after V lost 8 bases and J lost 8 bases. The CDR3 length is 14 residues.